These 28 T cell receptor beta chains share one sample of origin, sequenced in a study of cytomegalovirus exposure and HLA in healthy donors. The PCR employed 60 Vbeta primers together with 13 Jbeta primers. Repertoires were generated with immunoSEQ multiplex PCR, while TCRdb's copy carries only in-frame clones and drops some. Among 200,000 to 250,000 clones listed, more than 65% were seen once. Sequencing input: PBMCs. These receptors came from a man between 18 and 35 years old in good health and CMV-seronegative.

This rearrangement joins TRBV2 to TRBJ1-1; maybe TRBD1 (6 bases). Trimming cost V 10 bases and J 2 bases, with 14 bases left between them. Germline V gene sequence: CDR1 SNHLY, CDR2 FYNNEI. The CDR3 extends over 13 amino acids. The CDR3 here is CAILGGANTEAFF. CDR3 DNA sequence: TGTGCCATTCTGGGGGGGGCCAACACTGAAGCTTTCTTT. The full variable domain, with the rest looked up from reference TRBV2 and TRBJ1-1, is EPEVTQTPSHQVTQMGQEVILRCVPISNHLYFYWYRQILGQKVEFLVSFYNNEISEKSEIFDDQFSVERPDGSNFTLKIRSTKLEDSAMYFCAILGGANTEAFFGQGTRLTVV.

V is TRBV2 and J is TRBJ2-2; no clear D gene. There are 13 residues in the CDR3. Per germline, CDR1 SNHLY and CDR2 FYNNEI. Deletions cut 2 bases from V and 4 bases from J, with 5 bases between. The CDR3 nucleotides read TGTGCCAGCAGTGAATATCTCACCGGGGAGCTGTTTTTT. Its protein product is CASSEYLTGELFF. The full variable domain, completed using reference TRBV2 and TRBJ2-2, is EPEVTQTPSHQVTQMGQEVILRCVPISNHLYFYWYRQILGQKVEFLVSFYNNEISEKSEIFDDQFSVERPDGSNFTLKIRSTKLEDSAMYFCASSEYLTGELFFGEGSRLTVL.

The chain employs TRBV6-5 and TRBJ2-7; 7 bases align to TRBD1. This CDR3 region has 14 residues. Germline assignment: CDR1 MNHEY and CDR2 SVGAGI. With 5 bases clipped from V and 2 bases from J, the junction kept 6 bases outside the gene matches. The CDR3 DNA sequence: TGTGCCAGCAGTCACACGACAGGGACCTACGAGCAGTACTTC. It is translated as CASSHTTGTYEQYF.

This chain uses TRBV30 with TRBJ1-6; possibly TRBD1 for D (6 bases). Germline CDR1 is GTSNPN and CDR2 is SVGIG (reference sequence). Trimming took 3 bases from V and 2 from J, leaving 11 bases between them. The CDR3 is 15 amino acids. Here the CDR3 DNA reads TGTGCCTGGAGCCTAAAGGGGGCCTATAATTCACCCCTCCACTTT. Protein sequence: CAWSLKGAYNSPLHF.

CDR3: CASSLATSGLGEQYF. The CDR3 bases are TGTGCCAGCAGCTTAGCGACTAGCGGTCTCGGCGAGCAGTACTTC. This sequence joins TRBV7-6 and TRBJ2-7, with TRBD2 matching 9 bases. The CDR3 extends over 15 amino acids. Losses at the gene ends were 0 bases for V and 6 bases for J; bases not matched to a gene: 6. CDR1 and CDR2 from the germline V gene are SGHVS and FNYEAQ.

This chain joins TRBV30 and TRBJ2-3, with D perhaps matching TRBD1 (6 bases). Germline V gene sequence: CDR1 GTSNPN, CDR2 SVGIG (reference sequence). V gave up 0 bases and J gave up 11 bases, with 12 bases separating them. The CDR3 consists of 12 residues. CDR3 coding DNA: TGTGCCTGGAGTGTAACCGAACAGGGGCAGTATTTT. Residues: CAWSVTEQGQYF.

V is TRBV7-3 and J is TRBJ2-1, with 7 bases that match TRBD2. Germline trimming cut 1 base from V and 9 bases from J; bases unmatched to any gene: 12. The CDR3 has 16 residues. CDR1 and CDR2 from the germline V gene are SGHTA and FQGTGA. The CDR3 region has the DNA TGTGCCAGCAGCTTAATGGTTCGGAGGCCGGGGGGTGAGCAGTTCTTC. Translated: CASSLMVRRPGGEQFF.

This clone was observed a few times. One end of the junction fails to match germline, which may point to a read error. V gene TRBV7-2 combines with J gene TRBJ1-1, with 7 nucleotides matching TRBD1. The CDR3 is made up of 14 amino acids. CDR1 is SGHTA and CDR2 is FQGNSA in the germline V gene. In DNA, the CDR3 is TGTGCCAGCAGCTTTAGACAGGGCGCTAGCGTTGGGACCTTT. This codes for CASSFRQGASVGTF.

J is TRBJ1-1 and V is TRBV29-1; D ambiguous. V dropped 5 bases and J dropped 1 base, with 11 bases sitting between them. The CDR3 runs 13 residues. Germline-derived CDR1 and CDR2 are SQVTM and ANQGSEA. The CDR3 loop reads CSVYEIKNTEAFF. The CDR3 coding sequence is TGCAGCGTTTACGAGATAAAGAACACTGAAGCTTTCTTT. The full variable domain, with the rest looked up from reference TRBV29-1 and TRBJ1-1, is SAVISQKPSRDICQRGTSLTIQCQVDSQVTMMFWYRQQPGQSLTLIATANQGSEATYESGFVIDKFPISRPNLTFSTLTVSNMSPEDSSIYLCSVYEIKNTEAFFGQGTRLTVV.

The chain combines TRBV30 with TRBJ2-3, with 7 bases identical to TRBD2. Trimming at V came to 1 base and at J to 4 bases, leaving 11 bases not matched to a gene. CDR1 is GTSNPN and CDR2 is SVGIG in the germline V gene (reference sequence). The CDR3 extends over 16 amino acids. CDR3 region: CAWSAIGAGASDTQYF. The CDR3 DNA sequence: TGTGCCTGGAGTGCCATTGGGGCGGGAGCTTCAGATACGCAGTATTTT.

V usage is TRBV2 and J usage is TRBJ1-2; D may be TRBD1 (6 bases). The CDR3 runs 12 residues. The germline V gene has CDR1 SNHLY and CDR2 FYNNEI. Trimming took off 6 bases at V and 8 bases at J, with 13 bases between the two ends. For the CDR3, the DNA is TGTGCCAGCAGCCAAAACAGGGACGGCTACACCTTC. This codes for CASSQNRDGYTF.

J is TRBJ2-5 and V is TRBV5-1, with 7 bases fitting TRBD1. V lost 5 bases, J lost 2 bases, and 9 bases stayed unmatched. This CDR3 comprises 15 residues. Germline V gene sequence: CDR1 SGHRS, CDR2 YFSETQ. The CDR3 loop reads CASRMTGIEQETQYF. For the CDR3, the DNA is TGCGCCAGCAGGATGACAGGGATTGAGCAAGAGACCCAGTACTTC.

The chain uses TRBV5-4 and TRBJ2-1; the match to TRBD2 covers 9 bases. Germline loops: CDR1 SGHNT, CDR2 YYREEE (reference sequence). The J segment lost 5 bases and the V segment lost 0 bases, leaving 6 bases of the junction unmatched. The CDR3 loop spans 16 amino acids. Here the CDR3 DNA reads TGTGCCAGCAGCTTGGCACAGACTAGCGGAAACAATGAGCAGTTCTTC. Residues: CASSLAQTSGNNEQFF.

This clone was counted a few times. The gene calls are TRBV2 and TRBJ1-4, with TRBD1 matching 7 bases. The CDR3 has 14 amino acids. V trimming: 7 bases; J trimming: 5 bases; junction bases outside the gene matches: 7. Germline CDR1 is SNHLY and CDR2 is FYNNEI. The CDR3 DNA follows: TGTGCCAGCACTCCGGGACAGTGGAATGAAAAACTGTTTTTT. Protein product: CASTPGQWNEKLFF.

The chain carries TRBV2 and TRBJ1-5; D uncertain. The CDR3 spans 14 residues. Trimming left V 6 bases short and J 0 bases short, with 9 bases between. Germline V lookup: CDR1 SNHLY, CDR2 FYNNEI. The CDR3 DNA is TGTGCCAGCAGCTCAGTCAATAGCAATCAGCCCCAGCATTTT. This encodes CASSSVNSNQPQHF.

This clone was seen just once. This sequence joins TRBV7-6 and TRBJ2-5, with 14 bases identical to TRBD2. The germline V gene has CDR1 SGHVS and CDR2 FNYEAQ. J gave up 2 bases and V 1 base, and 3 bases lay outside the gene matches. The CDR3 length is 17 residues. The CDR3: CASSLGLAGGRQETQYF. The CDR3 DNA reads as TGTGCCAGCAGCTTAGGACTAGCGGGGGGGAGGCAAGAGACCCAGTACTTC.

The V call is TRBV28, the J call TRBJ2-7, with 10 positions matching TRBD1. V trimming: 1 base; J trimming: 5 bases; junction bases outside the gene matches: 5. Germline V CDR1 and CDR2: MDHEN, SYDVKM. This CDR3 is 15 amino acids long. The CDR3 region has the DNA TGTGCCAGCAGTTTATACAGACAGGGGGCCAACGAGCAGTACTTC. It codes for CASSLYRQGANEQYF.

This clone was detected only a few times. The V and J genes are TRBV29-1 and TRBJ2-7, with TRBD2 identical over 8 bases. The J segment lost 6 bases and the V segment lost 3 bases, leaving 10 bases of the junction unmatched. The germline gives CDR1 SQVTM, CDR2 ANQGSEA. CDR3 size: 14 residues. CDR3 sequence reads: CSVDDGRAAPEQYF. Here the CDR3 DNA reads TGCAGCGTTGATGACGGGAGGGCCGCCCCCGAGCAGTACTTC.

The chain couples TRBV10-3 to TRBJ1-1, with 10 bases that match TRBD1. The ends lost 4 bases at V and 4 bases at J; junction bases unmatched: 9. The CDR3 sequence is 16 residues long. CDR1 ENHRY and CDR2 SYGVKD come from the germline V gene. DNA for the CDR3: TGTGCCATCAGTGGTTTTTTCGGACAGGGGGGCACTGAAGCTTTCTTT. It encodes CAISGFFGQGGTEAFF.

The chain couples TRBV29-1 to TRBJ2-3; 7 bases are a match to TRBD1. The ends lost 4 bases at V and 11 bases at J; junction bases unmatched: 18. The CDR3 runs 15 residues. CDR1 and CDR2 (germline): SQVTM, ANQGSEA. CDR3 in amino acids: CSVGLVTGSGWVQYF. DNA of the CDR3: TGCAGCGTTGGACTTGTGACAGGGTCCGGTTGGGTGCAGTATTTT.

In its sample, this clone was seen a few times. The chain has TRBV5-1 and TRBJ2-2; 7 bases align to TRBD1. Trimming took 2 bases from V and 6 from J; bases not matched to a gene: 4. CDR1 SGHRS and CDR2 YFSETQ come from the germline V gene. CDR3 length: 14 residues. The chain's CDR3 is CASSFQQGSGELFF. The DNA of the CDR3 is TGCGCCAGCAGCTTCCAACAGGGGTCCGGGGAGCTGTTTTTT.

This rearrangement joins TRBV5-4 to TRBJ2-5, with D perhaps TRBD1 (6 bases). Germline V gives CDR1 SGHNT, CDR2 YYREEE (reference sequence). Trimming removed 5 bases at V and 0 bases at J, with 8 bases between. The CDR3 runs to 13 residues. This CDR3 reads CASRKGDQETQYF. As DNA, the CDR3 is TGTGCCAGCAGGAAGGGGGACCAAGAGACCCAGTACTTC.

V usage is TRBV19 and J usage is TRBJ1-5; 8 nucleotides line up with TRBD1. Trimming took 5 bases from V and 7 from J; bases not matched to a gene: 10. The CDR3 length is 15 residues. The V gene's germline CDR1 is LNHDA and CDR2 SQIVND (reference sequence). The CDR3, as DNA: TGTGCCAGTAGTTCGGGGACAGGCGAGAGGCAGCCCCAGCATTTT. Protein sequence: CASSSGTGERQPQHF.

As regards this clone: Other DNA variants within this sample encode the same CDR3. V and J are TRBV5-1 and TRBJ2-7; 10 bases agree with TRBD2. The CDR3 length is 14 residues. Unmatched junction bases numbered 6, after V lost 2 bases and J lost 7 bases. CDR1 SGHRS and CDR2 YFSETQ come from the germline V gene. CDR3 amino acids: CASSFLAGEGEQYF. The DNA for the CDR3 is TGCGCCAGCAGCTTCCTAGCGGGAGAAGGGGAGCAGTACTTC. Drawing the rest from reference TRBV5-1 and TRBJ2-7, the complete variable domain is KAGVTQTPRYLIKTRGQQVTLSCSPISGHRSVSWYQQTPGQGLQFLFEYFSETQRNKGNFPGRFSGRQFSNSRSEMNVSTLELGDSALYLCASSFLAGEGEQYFGPGTRLTVT.

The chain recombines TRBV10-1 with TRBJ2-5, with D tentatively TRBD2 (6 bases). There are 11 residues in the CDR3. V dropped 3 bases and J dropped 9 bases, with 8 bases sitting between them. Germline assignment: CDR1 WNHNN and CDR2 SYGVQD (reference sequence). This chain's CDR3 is CASSEGGAQYF. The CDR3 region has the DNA TGCGCCAGCAGTGAAGGCGGGGCCCAGTACTTC.

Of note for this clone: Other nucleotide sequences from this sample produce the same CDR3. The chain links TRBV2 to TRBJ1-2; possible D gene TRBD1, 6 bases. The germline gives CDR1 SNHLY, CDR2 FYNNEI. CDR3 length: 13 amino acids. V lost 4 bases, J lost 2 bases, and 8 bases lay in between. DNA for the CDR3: TGTGCCAGCAGTGGGCAGGGGAACTATGGCTACACCTTC. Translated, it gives CASSGQGNYGYTF.

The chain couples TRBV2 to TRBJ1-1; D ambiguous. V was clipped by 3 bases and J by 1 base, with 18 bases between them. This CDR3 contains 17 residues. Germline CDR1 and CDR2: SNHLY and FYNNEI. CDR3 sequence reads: CASSESPSSVANTEAFF. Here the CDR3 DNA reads TGTGCCAGCAGTGAGTCCCCTAGTTCCGTAGCGAACACTGAAGCTTTCTTT.

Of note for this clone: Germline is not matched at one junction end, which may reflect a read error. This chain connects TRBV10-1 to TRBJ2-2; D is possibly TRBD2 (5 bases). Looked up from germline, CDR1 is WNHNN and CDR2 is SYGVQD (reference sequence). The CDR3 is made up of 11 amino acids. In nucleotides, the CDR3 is TGCGCCACCTTCGAACACCGGGGAGCTGTTTTT. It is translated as CATFEHRGAVF.